In its sample, the clone carrying this TCR beta chain was seen many times. RNA transcripts yielded amplified TCR beta CDR3 regions. TCR CDR3 underwent first-round RT-PCR with the HTBI primer set. One entry per CDR3 protein, called by TCRdb with MiXCR from the multiplex PCR reads. The profile covers 95,000 to 100,000 distinct CDR3 sequences, with about 51% appearing a single time and roughly 26% taken by the ten largest. The record originates from a study of T cells in Graves' hyperthyroidism and ophthalmopathy. The CDR3 length is 11 residues. Trimming removed 3 bases from V and 7 bases from J, with 7 bases in between. Germline-derived CDR1 and CDR2 are SGHRS and YFSETQ.

The chain links TRBV5-1 to TRBJ1-1, with no clear D. The source of this sequence is a woman aged 40 to 49 with Graves' hyperthyroidism. Sequenced sample: blood. The chain's CDR3 is CASSSLDEAFF. As DNA, the CDR3 is TGCGCCAGCAGCTCCCTTGATGAAGCTTTCTTT.